This entry lists 21 T cell receptor delta chains sequenced from one sample in a study of γδ T cells in repeated Plasmodium falciparum infection. Bulk repertoires came from Vgamma9/Vdelta2+ or Vdelta2-negative gammadelta T cells flow-sorted from PBMC. TCRdb re-analyzed the multiplex PCR reads via CATT. The sample includes 90,000 or so delta-chain clones, less than 1% of them seen just once. Source material: gamma-delta T cells from blood. The source of these receptors is a pool of human donors (malaria-infected and uninfected, not separated).

This clone was seen a handful of times. TCRdb attributes to this sequence the protein of a much larger clone, which differs from the DNA translation at residue 15; a read error is likely, and the protein displayed is translated from the DNA. The V and J genes are TRDV1 and TRDJ1; D may be TRDD3 (6 bases). The CDR3 covers 18 residues. In germline, CDR1 is TSWWSYY, CDR2 QGS. In nucleotides, the CDR3 is TGTGCTCTTGGGGAATTAGAGCGGGGGAGGAGGTACACCGATGAACTCATCTTT. This codes for CALGELERGRRYTDELIF.

This clone was observed a handful of times. The protein TCRdb lists belongs to a much larger clone and differs from this DNA's translation at residue 9, which points to a read error; the protein shown is made from the DNA. The chain recombines TRDV3 with TRDJ1; 13 bases map to TRDD3. The CDR3 contains 23 residues. V shed 3 bases and J 0 bases; nucleotides not matched to a gene: 28. Germline CDR1 TVYSNPD, CDR2 GDNSRS (reference sequence). Here the CDR3 reads CAFPTGFPWPHWGIRSYTDKLIF. The CDR3 DNA reads as TGTGCCTTCCCCACCGGGTTCCCGTGGCCCCACTGGGGGATACGCTCGTACACCGATAAACTCATCTTT.

Note on this clone: For this DNA, TCRdb reports the protein of a much larger clone, which diverges at residue 12, most likely from a read error; the protein presented here is translated directly from the DNA. No J gene was named, though the V gene is TRDV2. This CDR3 is 14 amino acids long. Germline values: CDR1 GEAIGNYY, CDR2 EKD. CDR3: CACADLLTVGKPIF. In DNA form, the CDR3 reads TGTGCCTGTGCAGACCTGCTAACGGTGGGTAAACCCATCTTT.

Details on this clone: This likely stems from a read error, as it lies one base from a far larger clone. Other DNA sequences in this sample translate to the same CDR3. This chain links TRDV2 with TRDJ1; 7 positions match TRDD3. The J gene, absent from TCRdb, was called here by matching the DNA to germline. V lost 1 base and J lost 0; bases outside the gene matches: 7. The length of the CDR3 is 16 residues. Germline assignment: CDR1 GEAIGNYY and CDR2 EKD. CDR3: CACDTRWGTYTDKLIF. As DNA, the CDR3 is TGTGCCTGTGACACGCGATGGGGGACCTACACCGATAAACTCATCTTT.

Notes on this clone: Translating this DNA gives a protein that differs at residue 6 from the TCRdb one, which belongs to a much larger clone; a read error is likely, and the protein shown is this translation. The J gene is TRDJ1, the V gene TRDV1; D is ambiguous. TCRdb supplies no J gene; here it was assigned by aligning the nucleotide sequence to germline. Between the trimmed V and J ends, which lost 4 bases and 0 bases, there was a span of 24 bases. Germline V gene data show CDR1 as TSWWSYY and CDR2 as QGS. This CDR3 is 19 amino acids long. CDR3 sequence: CALGGSLKKSLRYTDKLIF. The CDR3 DNA is TGTGCTCTTGGGGGAAGTCTTAAAAAGTCCCTCCGGTACACCGATAAACTCATCTTT.

Regarding this clone: A far larger clone is just one base off, so this is likely a read error. The same CDR3 is also encoded by other DNA sequences in this sample. The V gene is TRDV1, the J gene TRDJ2; 13 bases agree with TRDD3. The J gene, missing from TCRdb, was assigned here through DNA to germline matching. The CDR3 is made up of 22 amino acids. Germline CDR1 reads TSWWSYY; CDR2 reads QGS. The trim removed 3 bases at V and 0 bases at J, leaving 16 bases unmatched. The chain's CDR3 is CALGELVSLLGDTFSLTAQLFF. The CDR3 DNA is TGTGCTCTTGGGGAGCTAGTGTCCCTACTGGGGGATACGTTTTCTTTGACAGCACAACTCTTCTTT.

In its sample, this clone was seen many times. The TCRdb record carries a much larger clone's protein, which differs from this DNA's translation at residue 19; a read error is the likely cause, and the protein listed here is the DNA translation. The V gene is listed as TRDV2; no J gene was called; the table assigns TRDD3, which was not confirmed against the DNA. CDR3 size: 20 residues. From germline, CDR1 is GEAIGNYY and CDR2 EKD. The CDR3 DNA is TGTGCCTGTGAGCGACTGCTAGTCGTACCTGGGGACCCAGACACCGATAAACTCACCTTT. It specifies CACERLLVVPGDPDTDKLTF.

On this clone itself: The mismatch at residue 3 between this DNA's translation and the TCRdb protein of a much larger clone likely reflects a read error; the protein shown is translated from the DNA. The chain combines TRDV2 with TRDJ1; D is possibly TRDD3 (5 bases). Per germline, CDR1 GEAIGNYY and CDR2 EKD. This CDR3 has 15 residues. The CDR3 bases are TGTGCCTCTGACATTCTTGGGATGGGCACCGATAAACTCATCTTT. As protein: CASDILGMGTDKLIF.

This clone was counted only a few times. The protein held in TCRdb is that of a much larger clone and does not match this DNA's translation at residue 10, likely because of a read error; the protein shown is translated from the DNA. The V gene is TRDV1, the J gene TRDJ1, with 8 bases aligning to TRDD3. The CDR3 contains 19 residues. Looked up from germline, CDR1 is TSWWSYY and CDR2 is QGS. Trimming at V came to 0 bases and at J to 1 base, leaving 13 bases not matched to a gene. Here the CDR3 reads CALGELRPTCGIRTDKLIF. The CDR3 DNA is TGTGCTCTTGGGGAACTCCGTCCTACATGTGGGATACGCACCGATAAACTCATCTTT.

On this clone: A far larger clone is just one base off, so this is likely a read error. In the same sample, other DNA sequences code for this CDR3. The J gene is TRDJ1, the V gene TRDV1; TRDD3 aligns across 13 bases. Germline V gene lookup returns CDR1 TSWWSYY and CDR2 QGS. The CDR3 spans 19 residues. CDR3 amino acids: CALGVPYWGIRSYTDKLIF. DNA of the CDR3: TGTGCCCTTGGGGTCCCGTACTGGGGGATACGGTCGTACACCGATAAACTCATCTTT.

By sample fraction, this clone is medium-sized. Different DNA sequences within this sample yield the same CDR3. The chain employs TRDV2 and TRDJ1, with TRDD3 matching over 12 bases. CDR1 is GEAIGNYY, CDR2 EKD, per germline. The CDR3 consists of 19 residues. The J segment lost 3 bases and the V segment lost 0 bases, leaving 13 bases of the junction unmatched. In nucleotides, the CDR3 is TGTGCCTGTGACACCGTTCCTGGGGGATACGCGGGAGTACCCGATAAACTCATCTTT. Protein product: CACDTVPGGYAGVPDKLIF.

This clone was observed a handful of times. This sequence is one base from a far larger clone and is likely a read error. Additional DNA sequences in this sample encode the identical CDR3. J is TRDJ1 and V is TRDV1, with D possibly TRDD3 on 5 matching bases. This CDR3 spans 14 amino acids. Germline CDR1 reads TSWWSYY; CDR2 reads QGS. The CDR3 protein is CALGEDRGDDKLIF. DNA for the CDR3: TGTGCTCTCGGGGAGGATAGAGGGGACGATAAACTCATCTTT.

This clone was picked up a small number of times. A far larger clone is only one base removed, so a read error is likely. The same CDR3 is also encoded by other DNA sequences in this sample. V and J are TRDV2 and TRDJ1, with TRDD3 matching 12 bases. The J gene, absent from TCRdb, was called here by matching the DNA to germline. The CDR3 covers 21 residues. Per the germline V gene, CDR1 is GEAIGNYY and CDR2 is EKD. The V gene end was trimmed by 4 bases and the J gene end by 1 base; junction bases not matched to a gene: 21. The CDR3 loop reads CACDRCLPTTGGYRSTDKLIF. The CDR3 region has the DNA TGTGCCTGTGATCGGTGTCTTCCTACTACTGGGGGATACAGGTCCACCGATAAACTCATCTTT.

This clone was recorded a few times. A far larger clone is off by one base, so a read error is likely. Other DNA sequences within the sample encode an identical CDR3. V is TRDV1 and J is TRDJ1; TRDD2 might be the D (5 bases). The J gene is absent in TCRdb and was assigned here via DNA matching to germline. CDR3 length: 18 residues. Trimming removed 5 bases from V and 0 bases from J, with 22 bases in between. Per the germline V gene, CDR1 is TSWWSYY and CDR2 is QGS. CDR3 sequence: CALGIGPTRLPYTDKLIF. CDR3 nucleotide sequence: TGTGCTCTTGGGATCGGACCTACGCGCCTGCCTTACACCGATAAACTCATCTTT.

As to this clone: TCRdb's listed protein matches a much larger clone and diverges from this DNA's translation at residue 10, likely through a read error; the protein shown comes from the DNA. The chain employs TRDV1 and TRDJ1; 9 positions agree with TRDD3. The J gene comes from matching the DNA to germline here; TCRdb lacks it. V lost 5 bases, J lost 0 bases, and 13 bases stayed unmatched. The CDR3 length is 18 residues. The germline gives CDR1 TSWWSYY, CDR2 QGS. CDR3 region: CALGTHLGDEYNTDKLIF. The CDR3 bases are TGTGCTCTTGGGACCCACCTGGGGGATGAGTATAACACCGATAAACTCATCTTT.

A word on this clone: TCRdb's listed protein matches a much larger clone and diverges from this DNA's translation at residue 15, likely through a read error; the protein shown comes from the DNA. The chain has TRDV2 and TRDJ1; TRDD3 matches 9 bases. TCRdb records no J gene; here it was assigned by comparing the DNA to germline. Germline lookup yields CDR1 GEAIGNYY and CDR2 EKD. After removal of 0 bases from V and 3 bases from J, the junction contained 19 bases not matched to a gene. The CDR3 totals 20 residues. The CDR3 DNA sequence: TGTGCCTGTGACACCGTTCACCCCACTGGGGATACGCCCCCGGCCGATAAACTCATCTTT. Protein sequence: CACDTVHPTGDTPPADKLIF.

This clone has a count of ten or more. This likely traces to a read error, being one base from a far larger clone. Other DNA sequences in this specimen translate into the identical CDR3. The chain employs TRDV2 and TRDJ1, with a weak D call TRDD3 (6 bases). The CDR3 has 17 residues. The germline V gene encodes CDR1 GEAIGNYY and CDR2 EKD. For the CDR3, the DNA is TGTGCCTGTGATAGATTGCTGCGGGGATCGGACACCGATAAACTCATCTTC. It yields the protein CACDRLLRGSDTDKLIF.

This clone was counted ten times or more. The rearrangement uses TRDV1 and TRDJ1; 10 bases line up with TRDD3. Here the J gene came from matching the DNA to germline, since TCRdb omits it. With V trimmed by 6 bases and J by 1 base, 29 bases remained unmatched. The germline V gene has CDR1 TSWWSYY and CDR2 QGS. There are 23 residues in the CDR3. The CDR3 protein is CALGRNPSTYLSTGGSCTDKLIF. The CDR3 nucleotides read TGTGCTCTTGGCCGAAATCCATCCACCTACCTAAGCACTGGGGGATCTTGCACCGATAAACTCATCTTT.

This clone was detected only a few times. The TCRdb protein comes from a much larger clone and disagrees with this DNA's translation at residue 7, likely due to a read error; the protein given here is derived from the DNA. The chain is built from TRDV1 and TRDJ1; D perhaps matches TRDD3 (6 bases). Matching the DNA to germline supplied the J gene, which TCRdb does not give. The CDR3 has 18 residues. The germline V and J ends were trimmed by 2 bases and 0 bases, with 19 bases remaining between them. Germline V lookup: CDR1 TSWWSYY, CDR2 QGS. In nucleotides, the CDR3 is TGTGCTCTTGGGGAATGCTACTGGGAGCGAAGCTACACCGATAAACTCATCTTT. It translates to CALGECYWERSYTDKLIF.

This clone has a handful of counts. TCRdb's protein, taken from a much larger clone, differs from this DNA's translation at residue 3, likely owing to a read error; the protein displayed comes from the DNA. This chain joins TRDV2 and TRDJ1, with 11 nucleotides matching TRDD3. Assignment of the J gene here rests on matching the DNA to germline, because TCRdb gives none. The germline CDR1 and CDR2 sequences are GEAIGNYY and EKD. CDR3 length equals 16 residues. The CDR3 is CAGDPLMGDTTDKLIF. In DNA form, the CDR3 reads TGTGCCGGTGACCCCCTAATGGGGGATACGACCGATAAACTCATCTTT.

As concerns this clone: This probably arose from a read error, given a far larger clone one base away. Within the sample, other DNA sequences also encode this same CDR3. This sequence joins TRDV1 and TRDJ1, with TRDD2 matching 8 bases. Germline V CDR1 and CDR2: TSWWSYY, QGS. The CDR3 length is 22 residues. Here the CDR3 DNA reads TGTGCTCTTGGGGGACTTCCTACCGATAGTTGGGGGTACCCTCCAATTACCGACAAACTCATCTTT. It specifies CALGGLPTDSWGYPPITDKLIF.